Presented here are 19 T cell receptor beta chains from one specimen sequenced in a study of PD-L1 blockade in urothelial cancer (dated by TCRdb to about 2017). Libraries came from the immunoSEQ multiplex PCR assay. TCRdb re-hosts the immuneACCESS table, in-frame sequences only. Its copies lack some clones; in the studies checked, an unresolved V gene accounts for under half of them, and the cause for the rest is not known. Counted in this sample were about 22,000 clones; about 90% of them appeared once. About 16% of the sample is held by the ten biggest clonotypes. Here the sequenced sample was PBMCs, taken around atezolizumab (anti-PD-L1) treatment. These receptors originate from a woman in her sixties or seventies with urothelial cancer.

The chain carries TRBV5-1 and TRBJ2-7; 15 bases align to TRBD2. Unmatched junction bases numbered 9, after V lost 0 bases and J lost 2 bases. This CDR3 is built from 19 residues. From germline, CDR1 is SGHRS and CDR2 YFSETQ. The CDR3 here is CASSLGPGLAGGGAYEQYF. For the CDR3, the DNA is TGCGCCAGCAGCTTGGGACCGGGACTAGCGGGAGGAGGGGCCTACGAGCAGTACTTC.

The chain couples TRBV7-6 to TRBJ2-1, with D perhaps matching TRBD2 (6 bases). This CDR3 contains 16 residues. Trimming cost V 4 bases and J 0 bases, with 13 bases left between them. Germline CDR1 is SGHVS and CDR2 is FNYEAQ. In DNA, the CDR3 is TGTGCCAGCAGCTCCGTAGCGGAAAGCTCCTACAATGAGCAGTTCTTC. Amino acid sequence: CASSSVAESSYNEQFF.

The rearrangement links TRBV6-1 to TRBJ1-4; weak D call: TRBD1 (5 bases). Trimming took 4 bases from V and 1 from J, leaving 10 bases between them. The CDR3 totals 15 residues. The germline gives CDR1 MNHNS, CDR2 SASEGT. The CDR3 DNA reads TGTGCCAGCAGTGGCCGACAGATAACTAATGAAAAACTGTTTTTT. Encoded protein: CASSGRQITNEKLFF.

The genes are TRBV7-9 and TRBJ2-2; 10 positions match TRBD2. The CDR3 is made up of 16 amino acids. The V segment lost 1 base and the J segment 4 bases; nucleotides outside the gene matches: 3. Germline CDR1 reads SEHNR; CDR2 reads FQNEAQ (reference sequence). CDR3 loop: CASSLGASGSTGELFF. The CDR3 DNA is TGTGCCAGCAGCTTAGGGGCTAGCGGGAGCACCGGGGAGCTGTTTTTT. The variable domain in full, with the rest retrieved from reference TRBV7-9 and TRBJ2-2, is DTGVSQNPRHKITKRGQNVTFRCDPISEHNRLYWYRQTLGQGPEFLTYFQNEAQLEKSRLLSDRFSAERPKGSFSTLEIQRTEQGDSAMYLCASSLGASGSTGELFFGEGSRLTVL.

V is TRBV6-5 and J is TRBJ1-1; D possibly corresponds to TRBD1 (5 bases). Trimming took 1 base from V and 0 from J, leaving 12 bases between them. Germline V gene data show CDR1 as MNHEY and CDR2 as SVGAGI. CDR3 length: 16 amino acids. The CDR3 region is CASSYFPGVMNTEAFF. For the CDR3, the DNA is TGTGCCAGCAGTTACTTCCCGGGGGTTATGAACACTGAAGCTTTCTTT.

V is TRBV10-2 and J is TRBJ2-7; D is possibly TRBD2 (5 bases). This CDR3 contains 16 residues. The germline gives CDR1 WSHSY, CDR2 SAAADI. Trimming cost V 2 bases and J 0 bases, with 14 bases left between them. DNA of the CDR3: TGCGCCAGCAGTGAGCTCGGACGGGGAATCTCCTACGAGCAGTACTTC. This codes for CASSELGRGISYEQYF.

The rearrangement joins TRBV27 to TRBJ1-5; TRBD1 aligns across 8 bases. The CDR3 is made up of 16 amino acids. Germline V lookup: CDR1 MNHEY, CDR2 SMNVEV (reference sequence). V gave up 3 bases and J gave up 2 bases; unmatched junction bases: 6. The CDR3, as DNA: TGTGCCAGCAGTTTGAGGACAGGGAATGGCAATCAGCCCCAGCATTTT. Protein: CASSLRTGNGNQPQHF.

Only one count was recorded for this clone. J is TRBJ1-2 and V is TRBV19; TRBD1 might be the D (5 bases). The CDR3 extends over 13 amino acids. Germline loops: CDR1 LNHDA, CDR2 SQIVND (reference sequence). Trimming removed 7 bases from V and 6 bases from J, with 15 bases in between. The chain's CDR3 is CASTGGVEHGYTF. The CDR3 coding sequence is TGTGCCAGTACTGGAGGGGTTGAACATGGCTACACCTTC.

This clone was detected only a few times. The chain employs TRBV5-1 and TRBJ1-1, with 8 bases fitting TRBD1. The CDR3 has 16 residues. Germline V gene data show CDR1 as SGHRS and CDR2 as YFSETQ. V lost 6 bases to trimming and J lost 3 bases; unmatched junction nucleotides: 13. The CDR3 spells CASTSGGQGRDTEAFF. The CDR3 DNA reads as TGCGCCAGCACTTCGGGAGGACAGGGAAGGGACACTGAAGCTTTCTTT.

A single count supports this clone. The rearrangement joins TRBV27 to TRBJ1-1; D unresolved. The V end was cut by 5 bases, the J end by 7 bases, with 11 bases between. The CDR3 is 12 residues long. Germline assignment: CDR1 MNHEY and CDR2 SMNVEV (reference sequence). CDR3 nucleotides: TGTGCCAGCAGTGATCGGGTCAATGAAGCTTTCTTT. It yields the protein CASSDRVNEAFF.

The chain has TRBV5-6 and TRBJ1-1, with a possible D match to TRBD1 (5 bases). The germline V gene encodes CDR1 SGHDT and CDR2 YYEEEE. The V end was cut by 0 bases, the J end by 6 bases, with 6 bases between. The CDR3 covers 12 residues. The CDR3 here is CASSLVRAEAFF. CDR3 sequence (DNA): TGTGCCAGCAGCTTGGTCAGGGCTGAAGCTTTCTTT.

V and J are TRBV7-2 and TRBJ1-5; TRBD1 matches at 7 bases. This CDR3 is 14 amino acids long. Germline V gene lookup returns CDR1 SGHTA and CDR2 FQGNSA. J was trimmed by 6 bases and V by 5 bases; bases with no gene match: 7. The CDR3 region has the DNA TGTGCCAGCAGCCCAGGGGGTTTCGGTCAGCCCCAGCATTTT. Its translation is CASSPGGFGQPQHF.

The chain employs TRBV4-1 and TRBJ2-1, with 10 bases that match TRBD2. The CDR3 is 16 residues long. CDR1 and CDR2 (germline): MGHRA, YSYEKL. Trimming removed 3 bases from V and 8 bases from J; junction bases left unmatched: 10. CDR3 in amino acids: CASSQLAGGEVDEQFF. CDR3 sequence (DNA): TGCGCCAGCAGCCAGTTAGCGGGAGGAGAAGTCGATGAGCAGTTCTTC.

V and J are TRBV19 and TRBJ2-3; 7 bases map to TRBD2. The germline V gene encodes CDR1 LNHDA and CDR2 SQIVND (reference sequence). The V gene end was trimmed by 8 bases and the J gene end by 4 bases; junction bases not matched to a gene: 9. The CDR3 runs 14 residues. CDR3 protein: CASRPMGGADTQYF. The CDR3 DNA reads as TGTGCCAGTCGCCCTATGGGAGGGGCAGATACGCAGTATTTT.

This rearrangement joins TRBV15 to TRBJ1-5, with 7 positions matching TRBD1. CDR1 and CDR2 (germline): LNHNV, YYDKDF (reference sequence). The CDR3 contains 15 residues. V lost 5 bases, J lost 4 bases, and 8 bases stayed unmatched. CDR3 in DNA: TGTGCCACCAGCGGCCGGGACAGACTTAATCAGCCCCAGCATTTT. Protein sequence: CATSGRDRLNQPQHF.

This clone was recorded only once. J is TRBJ2-1 and V is TRBV6-1; possibly TRBD2 for D (6 bases). Germline assignment: CDR1 MNHNS and CDR2 SASEGT. V was pared by 7 bases and J by 4 bases, with 17 bases between. This CDR3 spans 15 amino acids. The CDR3 here is CASMTVAAGYNEQFF. CDR3 DNA: TGTGCCAGCATGACGGTGGCGGCGGGGTACAATGAGCAGTTCTTC.

This clone was picked up one time. The chain links TRBV18 to TRBJ2-5; TRBD1 agrees at 8 bases. The V segment lost 2 bases and the J segment 2 bases; nucleotides outside the gene matches: 10. CDR3 length: 17 residues. The germline CDR1 and CDR2 sequences are KGHSH and LQKENI. CDR3 loop: CASSPRRKGQGQETQYF. The CDR3 DNA is TGTGCCAGCTCACCAAGGAGAAAAGGACAGGGACAAGAGACCCAGTACTTC.

The V gene is TRBV28, the J gene TRBJ2-1; 7 bases fit TRBD2. V gave up 6 bases and J gave up 3 bases; unmatched junction bases: 8. The CDR3 runs to 15 residues. CDR1 is MDHEN, CDR2 SYDVKM, per germline. The CDR3 DNA reads as TGTGCCAGCAGCCCGGAGCGGGAAGTCTACAATGAGCAGTTCTTC. Translated, it gives CASSPEREVYNEQFF.

This sequence joins TRBV7-3 and TRBJ1-1, with D unclear. Germline loops: CDR1 SGHTA, CDR2 FQGTGA. With 3 bases removed from V and 3 bases from J, the gap between germline ends came to 11 bases. CDR3 size: 14 residues. In DNA form, the CDR3 reads TGTGCCAGCAGCTTCGGAGTCGGGGACACTGAAGCTTTCTTT. It translates to CASSFGVGDTEAFF.